The source of this T cell receptor (beta chain) is a study of PD-1 blockade in classical Hodgkin lymphoma. Background on the study: On a schedule of every 2 weeks, patients received nivolumab 3 mg/kg intravenously.

Regarding this clone: The antigen remains unidentified.

The table came from immunoSEQ multiplex PCR; TCRdb's copy has only in-frame clones and leaves some out. The data hold 25,000 to 35,000 clones, with 70% to 85% observed a single time. All patients relapsed after autologous stem cell transplantation, and brentuximab vedotin exposure varied. General study results and limits: The causes of the repertoire differences, possibly disease activity or prior therapy, remain undefined.

The CDR3 loop spans 13 amino acids. V was pared by 5 bases and J by 4 bases, with 12 bases between. Looked up from germline, CDR1 is MGHDK and CDR2 is SYGVNS. Specimen: peripheral blood mononuclear cells (PBMCs), collected before the second cycle of nivolumab. This TCR came from a human donor with classical Hodgkin lymphoma. The gene calls are TRBV25-1 and TRBJ2-7; no clear D. The CDR3 here is CASSLGLGYEQYF. CDR3 DNA: TGTGCCAGCAGTCTGGGGTTAGGGTACGAGCAGTACTTC.